Listed here is a single TCR beta chain. These data belong to a study of blood T cell repertoires in COVID-19. Study as a whole: Some COVID-19 samples were acute and others convalescent; all came from the United States, Italy and Spain. T cells, B-cell-depleted T cells, or PBMCs provided the cDNA or gDNA that served as material.

Source study methods: Estimates of nucleated cell counts were drawn from the amplification of reference gene primers. Libraries were prepared by immunoSEQ multiplex PCR; TCRdb keeps only in-frame clonotypes and omits some of them. The V and J calls and the clone size are those of that table, but D and trimming were determined from the DNA. The sample carries roughly 180,000 clones, more than 80% recorded once. The clonotype originates from a woman aged 55-69 years with acute or convalescent COVID-19. Sample: peripheral blood.

The CDR3 DNA is TGTGCCAGCAGCCAAGAACTAGCCGCGAGCTCCTACGAGCAGTACTTC. Its protein is CASSQELAASSYEQYF. The V call is TRBV4-2, the J call TRBJ2-7; TRBD2 is a possible D gene (6 bases). The germline V and J ends were trimmed by 0 bases and 0 bases, with 12 bases remaining between them. From germline, CDR1 is LGHNA and CDR2 YNFKEQ. The CDR3 contains 16 residues.